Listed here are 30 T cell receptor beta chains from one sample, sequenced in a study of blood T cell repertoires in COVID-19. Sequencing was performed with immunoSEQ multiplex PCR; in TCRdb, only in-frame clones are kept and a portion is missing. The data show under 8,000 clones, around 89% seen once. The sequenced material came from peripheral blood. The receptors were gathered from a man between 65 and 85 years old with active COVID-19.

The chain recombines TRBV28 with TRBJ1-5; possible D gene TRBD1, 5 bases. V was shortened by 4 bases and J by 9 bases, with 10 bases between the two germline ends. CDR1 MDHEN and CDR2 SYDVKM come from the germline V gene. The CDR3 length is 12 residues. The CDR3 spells CASSYGGRPQHF. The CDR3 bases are TGTGCCAGCAGTTACGGGGGAAGGCCCCAGCATTTT.

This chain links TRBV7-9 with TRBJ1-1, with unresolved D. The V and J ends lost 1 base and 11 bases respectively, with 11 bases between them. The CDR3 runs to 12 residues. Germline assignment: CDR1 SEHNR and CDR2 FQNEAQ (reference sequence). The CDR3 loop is CASSLGGIGAFF. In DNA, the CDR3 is TGTGCCAGCAGCTTAGGAGGGATTGGGGCTTTCTTT. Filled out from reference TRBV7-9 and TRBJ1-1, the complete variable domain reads DTGVSQNPRHKITKRGQNVTFRCDPISEHNRLYWYRQTLGQGPEFLTYFQNEAQLEKSRLLSDRFSAERPKGSFSTLEIQRTEQGDSAMYLCASSLGGIGAFFGQGTRLTVV.

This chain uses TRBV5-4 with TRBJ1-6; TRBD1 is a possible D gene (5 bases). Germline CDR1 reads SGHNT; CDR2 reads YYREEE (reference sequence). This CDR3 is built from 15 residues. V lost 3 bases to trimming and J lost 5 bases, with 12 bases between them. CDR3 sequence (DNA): TGTGCCAGCAGCTCAAGGGGAGGTAATAATTCACCCCTCCACTTT. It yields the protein CASSSRGGNNSPLHF.

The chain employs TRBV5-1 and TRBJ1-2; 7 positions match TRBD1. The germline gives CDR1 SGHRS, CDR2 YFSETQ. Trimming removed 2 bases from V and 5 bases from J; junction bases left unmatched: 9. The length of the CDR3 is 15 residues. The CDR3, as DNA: TGCGCCAGCAGCTTCGGCCGGACAGGTCTTTATGGCTACACCTTC. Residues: CASSFGRTGLYGYTF.

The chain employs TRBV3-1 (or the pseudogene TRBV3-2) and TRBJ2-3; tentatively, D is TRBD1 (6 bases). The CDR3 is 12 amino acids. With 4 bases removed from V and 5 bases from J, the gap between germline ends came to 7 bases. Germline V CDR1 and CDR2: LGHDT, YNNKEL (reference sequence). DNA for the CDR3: TGTGCCAGCAGCCTAGGGGGAGATACGCAGTATTTT. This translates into CASSLGGDTQYF.

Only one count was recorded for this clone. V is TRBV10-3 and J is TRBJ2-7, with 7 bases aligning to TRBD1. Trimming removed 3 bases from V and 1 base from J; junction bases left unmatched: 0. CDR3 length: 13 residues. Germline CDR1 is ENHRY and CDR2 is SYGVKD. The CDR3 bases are TGTGCCATCAGTGACAGGGGGTCCTACGAGCAGTACTTC. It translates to CAISDRGSYEQYF.

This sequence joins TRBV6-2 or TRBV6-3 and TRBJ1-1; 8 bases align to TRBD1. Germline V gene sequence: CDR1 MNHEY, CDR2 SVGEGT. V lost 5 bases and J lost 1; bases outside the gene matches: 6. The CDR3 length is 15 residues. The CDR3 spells CASSPSGTGNTEAFF. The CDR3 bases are TGTGCCAGCAGTCCCTCCGGGACAGGGAACACTGAAGCTTTCTTT.

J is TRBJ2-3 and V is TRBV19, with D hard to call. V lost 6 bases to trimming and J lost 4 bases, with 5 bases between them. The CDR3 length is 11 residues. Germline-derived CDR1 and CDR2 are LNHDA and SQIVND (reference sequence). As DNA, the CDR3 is TGTGCCAGTAGCGTGTCAGATACGCAGTATTTT. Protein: CASSVSDTQYF.

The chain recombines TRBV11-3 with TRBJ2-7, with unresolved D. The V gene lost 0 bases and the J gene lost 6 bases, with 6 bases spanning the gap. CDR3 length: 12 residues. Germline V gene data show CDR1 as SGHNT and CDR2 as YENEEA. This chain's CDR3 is CASSLDDSEQYF. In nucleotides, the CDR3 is TGTGCCAGCAGCTTAGATGATAGCGAGCAGTACTTC. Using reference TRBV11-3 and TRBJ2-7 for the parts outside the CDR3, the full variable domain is EAGVVQSPRYKIIEKKQPVAFWCNPISGHNTLYWYLQNLGQGPELLIRYENEEAVDDSQLPKDRFSAERLKGVDSTLKIQPAELGDSAVYLCASSLDDSEQYFGPGTRLTVT.

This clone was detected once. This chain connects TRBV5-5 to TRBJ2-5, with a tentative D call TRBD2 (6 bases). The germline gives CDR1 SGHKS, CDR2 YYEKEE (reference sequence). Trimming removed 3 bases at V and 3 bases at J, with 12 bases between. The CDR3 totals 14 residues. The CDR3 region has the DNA TGTGCCAGCAGCTCTAGGGACTTTAAAGAGACCCAGTACTTC. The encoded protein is CASSSRDFKETQYF. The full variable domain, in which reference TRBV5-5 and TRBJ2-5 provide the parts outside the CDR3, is DAGVTQSPTHLIKTRGQQVTLRCSPISGHKSVSWYQQVLGQGPQFIFQYYEKEERGRGNFPDRFSARQFPNYSSELNVNALLLGDSALYLCASSSRDFKETQYFGPGTRLLVL.

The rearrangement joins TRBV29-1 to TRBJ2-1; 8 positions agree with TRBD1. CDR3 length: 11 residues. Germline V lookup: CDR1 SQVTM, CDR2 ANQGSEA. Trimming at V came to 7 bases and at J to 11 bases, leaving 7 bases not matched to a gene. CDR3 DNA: TGCAGCGCACGTGGACAGGGACAGCAGTTCTTC. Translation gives CSARGQGQQFF.

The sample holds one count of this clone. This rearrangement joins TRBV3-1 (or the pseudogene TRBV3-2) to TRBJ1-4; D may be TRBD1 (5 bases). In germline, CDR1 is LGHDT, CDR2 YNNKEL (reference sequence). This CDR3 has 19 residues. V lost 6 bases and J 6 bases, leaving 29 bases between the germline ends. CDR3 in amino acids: CASRPSSCSVRVIDEKLFF. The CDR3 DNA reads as TGTGCCAGCAGGCCCTCAAGTTGCTCGGTCAGGGTGATCGATGAAAAACTGTTTTTT.

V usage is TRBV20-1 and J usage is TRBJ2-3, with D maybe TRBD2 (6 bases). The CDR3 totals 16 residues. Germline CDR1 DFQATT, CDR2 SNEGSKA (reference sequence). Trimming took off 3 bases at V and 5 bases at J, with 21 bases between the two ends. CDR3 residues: CSASSLTSFKVDTQYF. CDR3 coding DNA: TGCAGTGCTAGTTCCCTGACTAGTTTTAAAGTAGATACGCAGTATTTT.

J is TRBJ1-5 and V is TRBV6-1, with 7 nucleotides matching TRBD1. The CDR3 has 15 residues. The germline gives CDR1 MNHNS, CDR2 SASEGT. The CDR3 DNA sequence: TGTGCGTCGCAGGGGGACGCATATAGCAATCAGCCCCAGCATTTT. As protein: CASQGDAYSNQPQHF.

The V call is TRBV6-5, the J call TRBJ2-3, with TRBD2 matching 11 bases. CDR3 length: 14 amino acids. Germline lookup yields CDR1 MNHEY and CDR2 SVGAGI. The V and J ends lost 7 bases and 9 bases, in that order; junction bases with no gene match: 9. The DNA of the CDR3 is TGTGCCAGCATTAGCGGGGGGGCCTCAGCAACGCAGTATTTT. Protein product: CASISGGASATQYF.

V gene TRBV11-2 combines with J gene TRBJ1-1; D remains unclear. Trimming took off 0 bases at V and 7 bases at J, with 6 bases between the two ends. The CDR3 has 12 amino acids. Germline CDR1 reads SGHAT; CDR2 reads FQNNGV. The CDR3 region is CASSLDSREAFF. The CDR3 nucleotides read TGTGCCAGCAGCTTAGATAGCCGTGAAGCTTTCTTT.

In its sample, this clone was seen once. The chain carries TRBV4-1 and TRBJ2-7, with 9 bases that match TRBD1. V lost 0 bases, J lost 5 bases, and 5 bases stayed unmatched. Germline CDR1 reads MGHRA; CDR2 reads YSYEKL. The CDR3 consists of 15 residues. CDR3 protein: CASSQDRDRENEQYF. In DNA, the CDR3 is TGCGCCAGCAGCCAAGATAGGGACAGGGAAAACGAGCAGTACTTC.

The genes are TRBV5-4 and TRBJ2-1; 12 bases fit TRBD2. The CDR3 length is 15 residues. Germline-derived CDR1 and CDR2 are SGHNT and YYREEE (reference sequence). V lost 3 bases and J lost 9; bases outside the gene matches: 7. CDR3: CASSWQRLAGAEQFF. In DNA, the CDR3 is TGTGCCAGCAGCTGGCAGCGACTAGCGGGGGCTGAGCAGTTCTTC.

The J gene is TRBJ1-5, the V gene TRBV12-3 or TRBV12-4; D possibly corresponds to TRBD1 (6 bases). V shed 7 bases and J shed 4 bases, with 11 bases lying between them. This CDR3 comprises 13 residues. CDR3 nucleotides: TGTGCCAGCATGAGGGGGGGGAATCAGCCCCAGCATTTT. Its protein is CASMRGGNQPQHF.

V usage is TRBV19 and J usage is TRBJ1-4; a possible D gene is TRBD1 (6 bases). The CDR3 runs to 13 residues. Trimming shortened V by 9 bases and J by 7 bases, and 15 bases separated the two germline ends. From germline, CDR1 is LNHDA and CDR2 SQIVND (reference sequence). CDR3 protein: CASRGALIEKLFF. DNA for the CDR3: TGTGCCAGCAGGGGTGCCCTCATTGAAAAACTGTTTTTT.

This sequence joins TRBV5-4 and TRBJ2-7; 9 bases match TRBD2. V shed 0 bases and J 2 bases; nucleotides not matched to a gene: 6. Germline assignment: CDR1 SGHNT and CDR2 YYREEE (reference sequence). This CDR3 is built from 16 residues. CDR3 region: CASSLGSSGVAYEQYF. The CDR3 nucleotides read TGTGCCAGCAGCTTGGGTTCTAGCGGGGTGGCCTACGAGCAGTACTTC.

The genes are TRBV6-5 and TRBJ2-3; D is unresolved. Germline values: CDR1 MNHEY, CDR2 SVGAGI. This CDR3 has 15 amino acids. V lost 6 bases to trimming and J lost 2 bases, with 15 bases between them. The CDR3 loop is CASRARLSNTDTQYF. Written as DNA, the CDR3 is TGTGCCAGCAGGGCGCGGCTGTCTAACACAGATACGCAGTATTTT.

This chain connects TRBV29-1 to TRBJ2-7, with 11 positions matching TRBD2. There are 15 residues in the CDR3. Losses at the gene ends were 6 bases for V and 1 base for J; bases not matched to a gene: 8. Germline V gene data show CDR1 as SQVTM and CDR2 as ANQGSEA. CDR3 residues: CSVVLLAGVSYEQYF. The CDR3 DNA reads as TGCAGCGTCGTCTTACTAGCGGGGGTTTCCTACGAGCAGTACTTC.

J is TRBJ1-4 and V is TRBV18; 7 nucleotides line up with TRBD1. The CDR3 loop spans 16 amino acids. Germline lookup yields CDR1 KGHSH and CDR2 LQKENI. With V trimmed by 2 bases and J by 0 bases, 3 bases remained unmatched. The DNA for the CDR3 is TGTGCCAGCTCACCAAGGGGGCGCGCAACTAATGAAAAACTGTTTTTT. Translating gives CASSPRGRATNEKLFF.

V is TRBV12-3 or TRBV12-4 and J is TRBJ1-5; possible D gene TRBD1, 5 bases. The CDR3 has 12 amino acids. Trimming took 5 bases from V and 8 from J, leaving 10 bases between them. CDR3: CASSPGIKPQHF. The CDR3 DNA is TGTGCCAGCAGTCCAGGGATTAAGCCCCAGCATTTT.

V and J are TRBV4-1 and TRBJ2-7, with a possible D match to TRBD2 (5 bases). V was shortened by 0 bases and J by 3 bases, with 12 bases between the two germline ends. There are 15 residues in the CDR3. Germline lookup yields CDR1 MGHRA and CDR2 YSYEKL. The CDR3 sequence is CASSQERARFYEQYF. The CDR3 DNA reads TGCGCCAGCAGCCAAGAGCGGGCCAGATTCTACGAGCAGTACTTC.

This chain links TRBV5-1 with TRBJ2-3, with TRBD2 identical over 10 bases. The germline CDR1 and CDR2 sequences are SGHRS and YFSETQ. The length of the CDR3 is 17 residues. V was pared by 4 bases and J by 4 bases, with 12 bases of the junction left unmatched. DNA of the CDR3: TGCGCCAGCAGCGGCTCCCCTCTAGCGGGGGCCTCAGATACGCAGTATTTT. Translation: CASSGSPLAGASDTQYF.

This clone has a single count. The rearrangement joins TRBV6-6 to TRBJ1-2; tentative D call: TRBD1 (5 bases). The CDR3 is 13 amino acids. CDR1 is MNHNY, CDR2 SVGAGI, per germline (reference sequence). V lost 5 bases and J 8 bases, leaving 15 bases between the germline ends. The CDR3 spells CASSRQGEFGYTF. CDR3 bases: TGTGCCAGCAGTCGCCAGGGCGAATTCGGCTACACCTTC.

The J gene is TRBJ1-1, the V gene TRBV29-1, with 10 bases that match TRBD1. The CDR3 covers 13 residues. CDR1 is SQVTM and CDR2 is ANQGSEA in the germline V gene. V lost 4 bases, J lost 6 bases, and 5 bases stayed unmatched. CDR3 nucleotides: TGCAGCGTTGTGGGACAGGGGATGCCTGAAGCTTTCTTT. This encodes CSVVGQGMPEAFF.

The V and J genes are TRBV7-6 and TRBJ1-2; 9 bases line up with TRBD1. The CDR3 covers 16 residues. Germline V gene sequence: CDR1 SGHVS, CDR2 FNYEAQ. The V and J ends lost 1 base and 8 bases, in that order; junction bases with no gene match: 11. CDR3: CASSLVAGDRVQGYTF. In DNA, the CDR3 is TGTGCCAGCAGCTTAGTGGCGGGGGACAGGGTCCAAGGCTACACCTTC.